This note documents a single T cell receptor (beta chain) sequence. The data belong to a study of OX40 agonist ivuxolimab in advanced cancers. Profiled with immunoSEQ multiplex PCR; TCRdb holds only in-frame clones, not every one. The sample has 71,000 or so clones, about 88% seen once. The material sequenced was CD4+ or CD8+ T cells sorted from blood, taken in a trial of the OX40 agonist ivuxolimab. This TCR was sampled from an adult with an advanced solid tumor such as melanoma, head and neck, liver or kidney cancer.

CDR3 sequence: CASSSRSYEQYF. The CDR3 region has the DNA TGTGCCAGCAGTTCTCGGTCCTACGAGCAGTACTTC. The rearrangement links TRBV6-5 to TRBJ2-7, with no clear D. CDR3 length: 12 residues. V shed 4 bases and J shed 1 base, with 5 bases lying between them. Germline-derived CDR1 and CDR2 are MNHEY and SVGAGI.